The entry below gives a single T cell receptor beta chain sequence along with its context. In germline, CDR1 is MNHEY, CDR2 SVGAGI. V shed 4 bases and J shed 3 bases, with 13 bases lying between them. The CDR3 consists of 15 residues. This entry is derived from a study of blood T cell repertoires in COVID-19. Across the whole study: From the United States, Italy and Spain came samples of acute and convalescent COVID-19. Sample material is recorded as cDNA or gDNA derived from T cells, B-cell-depleted T cells, or PBMCs.

Per the study methods: Nucleated cell counts were estimated from reference gene primer amplification. The table came from immunoSEQ multiplex PCR; TCRdb's copy has only in-frame clones and leaves some out. V and J calls and clone size are as listed in that table; D and trimming were resolved from the DNA. The sample consists of about 150,000 clones, approximately 78% of them appearing once. V usage is TRBV6-5 and J usage is TRBJ1-5; D may be TRBD1 (5 bases). The receptor comes from a human donor with acute or convalescent COVID-19. The donor label of this sample is uncertain. The sequenced material came from peripheral blood. The CDR3 region has the DNA TGTGCCAGCAGTTCGGGGGGTTGGGCCAATCAGCCCCAGCATTTT. Amino acids: CASSSGGWANQPQHF.